Here is one T cell receptor (beta chain) with its context. What it binds is unknown. The sample originates from a study of shared clonotypes between healthy human individuals. Findings and caveats of the study: Generation probabilities were higher for clonotypes shared across all four sorted-subset donors than for unshared ones.

Germline assignment: CDR1 MNHEY and CDR2 SVGAGI. This CDR3 spans 14 amino acids. J lost 5 bases, V lost 5 bases, and 5 bases had no gene match. In the original analysis: Sequence data from immunoSEQ were junction-only and lacked quality scores; consequently, filtering differed. Assay used: immunoSEQ multiplex PCR; TCRdb lists only in-frame clones, some missing. V, J and clone size are those of that table, while D and trimming were read from the DNA. This sample has some 2,400,000 clones, with approximately 94% found just once. All donors were Caucasian adults living in Nashville, Tennessee. The TCR originated in a man aged 18 to 30 in good health. V is TRBV6-5 and J is TRBJ1-2, with 10 bases that match TRBD1. The specimen sequenced was naive CD4+ T cells sorted from blood. Subset meaning: CD45RA+ positively selected. The DNA of the CDR3 is TGTGCCAGCAGTCGGGACAGGGGCCGTTATGGCTACACCTTC. Translating gives CASSRDRGRYGYTF.